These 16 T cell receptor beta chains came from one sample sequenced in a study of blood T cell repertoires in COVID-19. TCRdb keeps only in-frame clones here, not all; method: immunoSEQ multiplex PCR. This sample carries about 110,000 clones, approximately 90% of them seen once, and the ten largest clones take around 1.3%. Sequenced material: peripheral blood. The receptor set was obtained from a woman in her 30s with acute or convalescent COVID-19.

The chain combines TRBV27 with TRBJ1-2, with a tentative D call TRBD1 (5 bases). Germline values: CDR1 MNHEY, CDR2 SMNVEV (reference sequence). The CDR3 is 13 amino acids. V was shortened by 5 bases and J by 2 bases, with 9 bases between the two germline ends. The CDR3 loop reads CASSTSGNYGYTF. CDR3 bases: TGTGCCAGCAGTACCTCAGGGAACTATGGCTACACCTTC.

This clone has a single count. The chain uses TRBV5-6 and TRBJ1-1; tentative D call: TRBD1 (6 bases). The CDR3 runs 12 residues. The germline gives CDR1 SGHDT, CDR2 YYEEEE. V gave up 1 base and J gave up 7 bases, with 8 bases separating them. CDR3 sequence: CASSLLGHEAFF. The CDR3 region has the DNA TGTGCCAGCAGCTTGTTGGGACATGAAGCTTTCTTT.

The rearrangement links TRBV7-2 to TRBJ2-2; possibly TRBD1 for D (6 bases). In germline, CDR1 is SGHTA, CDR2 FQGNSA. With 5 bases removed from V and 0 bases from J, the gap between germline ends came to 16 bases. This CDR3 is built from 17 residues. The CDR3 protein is CASSPHPRGANTGELFF. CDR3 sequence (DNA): TGTGCCAGCAGCCCCCACCCCAGGGGCGCGAACACCGGGGAGCTGTTTTTT.

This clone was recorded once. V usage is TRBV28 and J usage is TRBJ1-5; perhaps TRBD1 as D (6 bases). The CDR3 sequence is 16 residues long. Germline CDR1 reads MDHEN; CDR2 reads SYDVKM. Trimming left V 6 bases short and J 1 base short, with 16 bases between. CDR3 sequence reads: CASRGGRGKSNQPQHF. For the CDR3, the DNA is TGTGCCAGCAGAGGGGGTAGGGGGAAGAGCAATCAGCCCCAGCATTTT.

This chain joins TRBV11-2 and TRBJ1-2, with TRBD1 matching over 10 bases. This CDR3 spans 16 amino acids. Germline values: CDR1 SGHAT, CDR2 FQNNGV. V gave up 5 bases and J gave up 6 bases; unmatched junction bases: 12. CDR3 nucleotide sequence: TGTGCCAGCAGCCCTAATGGGGACAGGGGCCTTCATGGCTACACCTTC. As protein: CASSPNGDRGLHGYTF.

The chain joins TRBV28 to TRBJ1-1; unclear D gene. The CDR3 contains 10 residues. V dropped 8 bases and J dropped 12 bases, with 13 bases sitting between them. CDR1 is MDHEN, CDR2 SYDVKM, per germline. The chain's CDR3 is CASSTHETFF. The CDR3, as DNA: TGTGCCAGCTCTACCCACGAGACTTTCTTT.

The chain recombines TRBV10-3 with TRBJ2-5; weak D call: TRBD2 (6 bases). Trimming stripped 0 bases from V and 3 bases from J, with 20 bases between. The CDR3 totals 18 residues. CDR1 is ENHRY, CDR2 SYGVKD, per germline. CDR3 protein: CAISESLFREEGEETQYF. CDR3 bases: TGTGCCATCAGTGAGTCCCTTTTCAGGGAGGAAGGGGAAGAGACCCAGTACTTC.

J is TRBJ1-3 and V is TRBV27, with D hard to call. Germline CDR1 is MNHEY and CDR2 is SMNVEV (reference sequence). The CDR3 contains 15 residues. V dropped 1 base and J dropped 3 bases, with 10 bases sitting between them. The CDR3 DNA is TGTGCCAGCAGTTTATACGGGGTGGATGGAAACACCATATATTTT. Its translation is CASSLYGVDGNTIYF.

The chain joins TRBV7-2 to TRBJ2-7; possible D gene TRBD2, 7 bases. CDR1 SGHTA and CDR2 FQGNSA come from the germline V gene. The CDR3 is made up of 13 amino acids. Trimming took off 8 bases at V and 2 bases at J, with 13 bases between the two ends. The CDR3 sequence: CASSGGDTYEQYF. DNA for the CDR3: TGTGCCAGCTCGGGGGGCGATACCTACGAGCAGTACTTC.

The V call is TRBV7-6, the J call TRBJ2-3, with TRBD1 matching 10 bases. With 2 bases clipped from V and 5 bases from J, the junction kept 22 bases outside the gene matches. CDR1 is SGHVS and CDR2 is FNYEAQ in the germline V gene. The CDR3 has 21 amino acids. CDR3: CASSLTADRGPEGTIIDTQYF. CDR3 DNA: TGTGCCAGCAGCTTAACCGCAGACAGGGGGCCGGAAGGGACAATCATAGATACGCAGTATTTT.

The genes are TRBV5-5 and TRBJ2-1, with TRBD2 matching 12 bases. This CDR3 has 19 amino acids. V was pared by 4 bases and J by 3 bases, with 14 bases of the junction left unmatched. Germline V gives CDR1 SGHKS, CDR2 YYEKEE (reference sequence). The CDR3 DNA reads TGTGCCAGCAGCACCCCACCGGCTAGCGGGGGGGCCCACTACAATGAGCAGTTCTTC. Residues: CASSTPPASGGAHYNEQFF.

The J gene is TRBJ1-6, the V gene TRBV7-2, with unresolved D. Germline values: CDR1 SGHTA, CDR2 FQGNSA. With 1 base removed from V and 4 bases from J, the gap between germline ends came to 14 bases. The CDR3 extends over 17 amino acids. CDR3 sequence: CASSLVGGQIYNSPLHF. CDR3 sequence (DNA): TGTGCCAGCAGCTTAGTCGGTGGGCAGATATATAATTCACCCCTCCACTTT.

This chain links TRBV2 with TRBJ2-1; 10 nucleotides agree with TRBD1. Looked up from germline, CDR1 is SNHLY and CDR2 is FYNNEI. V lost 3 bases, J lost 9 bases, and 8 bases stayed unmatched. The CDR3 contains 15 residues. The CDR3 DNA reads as TGTGCCAGCAGTGATCGACAGGGGGCTTTCAGTGAGCAGTTCTTC. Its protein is CASSDRQGAFSEQFF. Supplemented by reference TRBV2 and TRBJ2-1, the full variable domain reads EPEVTQTPSHQVTQMGQEVILRCVPISNHLYFYWYRQILGQKVEFLVSFYNNEISEKSEIFDDQFSVERPDGSNFTLKIRSTKLEDSAMYFCASSDRQGAFSEQFFGPGTRLTVL.

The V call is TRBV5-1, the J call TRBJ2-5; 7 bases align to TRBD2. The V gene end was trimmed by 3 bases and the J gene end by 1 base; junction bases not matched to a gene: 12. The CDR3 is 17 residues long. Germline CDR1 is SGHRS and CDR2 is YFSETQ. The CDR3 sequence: CASSWGGATRSQETQYF. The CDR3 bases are TGCGCCAGCAGCTGGGGGGGAGCTACTAGGTCCCAAGAGACCCAGTACTTC. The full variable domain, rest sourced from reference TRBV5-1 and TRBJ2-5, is KAGVTQTPRYLIKTRGQQVTLSCSPISGHRSVSWYQQTPGQGLQFLFEYFSETQRNKGNFPGRFSGRQFSNSRSEMNVSTLELGDSALYLCASSWGGATRSQETQYFGPGTRLLVL.

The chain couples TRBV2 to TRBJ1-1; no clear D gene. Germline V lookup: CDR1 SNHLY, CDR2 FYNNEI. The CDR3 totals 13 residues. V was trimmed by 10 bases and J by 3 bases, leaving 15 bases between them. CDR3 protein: CATEVAKDTEAFF. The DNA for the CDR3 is TGTGCCACCGAGGTCGCCAAGGACACTGAAGCTTTCTTT.

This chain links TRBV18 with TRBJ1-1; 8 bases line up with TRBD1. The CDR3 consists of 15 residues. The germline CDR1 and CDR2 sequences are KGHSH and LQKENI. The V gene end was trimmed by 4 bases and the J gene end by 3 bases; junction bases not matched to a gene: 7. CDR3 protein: CASSRGQGTDTEAFF. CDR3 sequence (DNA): TGTGCCAGCTCACGCGGACAGGGTACGGACACTGAAGCTTTCTTT.